The present entry profiles one T cell receptor beta chain with its context. Germline-derived CDR1 and CDR2 are MNHNS and SASEGT. The V end lost 6 bases, the J end lost 2 bases, and 13 bases lay between the germline ends. This CDR3 is built from 14 residues. Specified time point: cycle 4 day 1 (C4D1), after more than 5 weeks of nivolumab. Relapse after autologous stem cell transplantation occurred in every patient, and brentuximab vedotin exposure varied. Isolated CD8+ T cells were derived from thawed PBMCs through magnetic negative selection. Reported best responses ranged across complete response, partial response or progressive disease. The table came from immunoSEQ multiplex PCR; TCRdb's copy has only in-frame clones and leaves some out. The table includes more than 4,000 clones, roughly 76% detected once. The data stem from a study of PD-1 blockade in classical Hodgkin lymphoma.

The clonotype comes from a human donor with classical Hodgkin lymphoma. The chain has TRBV6-1 and TRBJ2-5, with D perhaps TRBD2 (6 bases). Source: CD8+ T cells from blood, taken before the fourth cycle of nivolumab. This CDR3 reads CASRAGGVQETQYF. CDR3 bases: TGTGCCAGCAGGGCAGGAGGGGTTCAAGAGACCCAGTACTTC.